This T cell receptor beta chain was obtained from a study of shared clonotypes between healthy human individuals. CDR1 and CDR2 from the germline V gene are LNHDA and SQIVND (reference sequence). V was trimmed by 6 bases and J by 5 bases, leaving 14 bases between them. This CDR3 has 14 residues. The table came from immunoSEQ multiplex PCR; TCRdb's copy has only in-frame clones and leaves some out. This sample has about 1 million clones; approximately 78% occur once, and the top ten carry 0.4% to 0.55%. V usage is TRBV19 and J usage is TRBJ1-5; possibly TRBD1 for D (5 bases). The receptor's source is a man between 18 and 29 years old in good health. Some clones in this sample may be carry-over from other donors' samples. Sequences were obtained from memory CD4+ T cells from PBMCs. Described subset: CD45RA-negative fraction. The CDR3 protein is CASSPGGRYQPQHF. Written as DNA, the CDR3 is TGTGCCAGTAGCCCGGGGGGTCGGTATCAGCCCCAGCATTTT.